These 29 T cell receptor beta chains were sequenced from one sample in a study of CD8+CD57+ T cells in acquired aplastic anemia. Genomic DNA, serving as template, underwent TCR beta VDJ and CDR3 profiling. A single record per CDR3 protein comes from TCRdb applying MiXCR to the reads. This sample has some 200,000 distinct CDR3 sequences, with around 32% found just once. Source material: sorted CD4+, CD8+, or CD8+CD57+ T cells (not recorded which) from PBMCs. The receptors originated from a human donor in good health, serving as a control.

CDR3 protein: CASSFEGGGSGYTF. In DNA form, the CDR3 reads TGTGCCAGCAGTTTTGAGGGGGGCGGGAGTGGCTACACCTTC. The chain employs TRBV6-5 and TRBJ1-2, with D tentatively TRBD1 (6 bases). CDR1 and CDR2 from the germline V gene are MNHEY and SVGAGI. This CDR3 contains 14 residues. V was trimmed by 4 bases and J by 7 bases, leaving 16 bases between them.

The sample holds many counts of this clonotype. The rearrangement joins TRBV20-1 to TRBJ2-7; the match to TRBD2 covers 7 bases. The CDR3 is made up of 13 amino acids. Germline CDR1 is DFQATT and CDR2 is SNEGSKA (reference sequence). V lost 6 bases to trimming and J lost 3 bases; unmatched junction nucleotides: 8. The CDR3 DNA follows: TGCAGTGCCGAAGGACTAGGGGTCTACGAGCAGTACTTC. This codes for CSAEGLGVYEQYF.

The chain has TRBV7-2 and TRBJ2-7, with D perhaps TRBD1 (6 bases). The CDR3 runs to 15 residues. V lost 0 bases and J 2 bases, leaving 11 bases between the germline ends. Germline CDR1 and CDR2: SGHTA and FQGNSA. As DNA, the CDR3 is TGTGCCAGCAGCTTAGCCCGGGACAAGACCTACGAGCAGTACTTC. Amino acids: CASSLARDKTYEQYF.

To note about this clonotype: Without the conserved terminal phenylalanine or tryptophan, this CDR3 likely stems from a read error. V and J are TRBV9 and TRBJ1-3; 10 bases map to TRBD1. Germline CDR1 is SGDLS and CDR2 is YYNGEE. The CDR3 length is 16 residues. The CDR3 region has the DNA TGCGCCAGCAGTCGACCCGGGACAGGGGTTGGAAACACCATATATTCT. This sequence encodes CASSRPGTGVGNTIYS.

The chain employs TRBV18 and TRBJ1-1; no firm D call. This CDR3 has 13 amino acids. V was shortened by 4 bases and J by 4 bases, with 10 bases between the two germline ends. Germline CDR1 reads KGHSH; CDR2 reads LQKENI. CDR3 residues: CASSLAVLTEAFF. The CDR3 DNA reads TGTGCCAGCTCACTTGCGGTACTCACTGAAGCTTTCTTT.

The V call is TRBV5-5, the J call TRBJ2-7; no definite D call. Trimming shortened V by 4 bases and J by 6 bases, and 14 bases separated the two germline ends. Germline V gene sequence: CDR1 SGHKS, CDR2 YYEKEE (reference sequence). The CDR3 has 13 amino acids. CDR3 bases: TGTGCCAGCAGCCAAGGCTTCCTGTCCGAGCAGTACTTC. This translates into CASSQGFLSEQYF. The entire variable domain, with the rest obtained from reference TRBV5-5 and TRBJ2-7, is as follows: DAGVTQSPTHLIKTRGQQVTLRCSPISGHKSVSWYQQVLGQGPQFIFQYYEKEERGRGNFPDRFSARQFPNYSSELNVNALLLGDSALYLCASSQGFLSEQYFGPGTRLTVT.

In its sample, this clonotype was seen a few times. A much bigger clone sits one base away, suggesting this may be a read error. The chain combines TRBV7-2 with TRBJ2-7; D gene uncertain. CDR1 and CDR2 from the germline V gene are SGHTA and FQGNSA. The CDR3 totals 12 residues. In nucleotides, the CDR3 is TGTGCCAGCAGCTTGTTTTCCTACGTGCAGTACTTC. Translated, it gives CASSLFSYVQYF.

This clonotype showed up just a few times. DNA of the CDR3: TGCGCCAGCAGACAGGGGGGGGGAGAGACCCAGTACTTC. The encoded protein is CASRQGGGETQYF. The chain joins TRBV5-1 to TRBJ2-5; D is possibly TRBD1 (8 bases). Trimming took off 5 bases at V and 4 bases at J, with 12 bases between the two ends. The CDR3 consists of 13 residues. Germline V gene data show CDR1 as SGHRS and CDR2 as YFSETQ.

This clonotype was seen at least ten times. This chain links TRBV7-9 with TRBJ2-5; the match to TRBD2 covers 10 bases. Germline V gene lookup returns CDR1 SEHNR and CDR2 FQNEAQ (reference sequence). With 4 bases clipped from V and 4 bases from J, the junction kept 12 bases outside the gene matches. This CDR3 is built from 17 residues. As DNA, the CDR3 is TGTGCCAGCAGCTACTCCGAGCGGGGGGGCTGGGCAGAGACCCAGTACTTC. Translation: CASSYSERGGWAETQYF. Drawing the rest from reference TRBV7-9 and TRBJ2-5, the complete variable domain is DTGVSQNPRHKITKRGQNVTFRCDPISEHNRLYWYRQTLGQGPEFLTYFQNEAQLEKSRLLSDRFSAERPKGSFSTLEIQRTEQGDSAMYLCASSYSERGGWAETQYFGPGTRLLVL.

This clonotype was detected a few times. CDR3 bases: TGTGCCAGCAGCACTAACGGGTTTCAGGACGAGCAGTACTTC. Amino acid sequence: CASSTNGFQDEQYF. The rearrangement uses TRBV7-8 and TRBJ2-7; D not certain. The CDR3 length is 14 residues. The germline V gene has CDR1 SGHVS and CDR2 FQNEAQ. V was clipped by 5 bases and J by 5 bases, with 16 bases between them. Full variable domain (outside the CDR3, taken from reference TRBV7-8 and TRBJ2-7): GAGVSQSPRYKVAKRGQDVALRCDPISGHVSLFWYQQALGQGPEFLTYFQNEAQLDKSGLPSDRFFAERPEGSVSTLKIQRTQQEDSAVYLCASSTNGFQDEQYFGPGTRLTVT.

Notes on this clonotype: This may come from a read error, since a much larger clone is one base off. In nucleotides, the CDR3 is TGCGCCAGCAGCTTCAGCGTCGTAGTCGGCTACACCTTC. Translating it yields CASSFSVVVGYTF. V is TRBV25-1 and J is TRBJ1-2; no firm D call. This CDR3 is built from 13 residues. Per germline, CDR1 MGHDK and CDR2 SYGVNS.

This clonotype was detected ten times or more. The chain's CDR3 is CASSSRGDGYTF. For the CDR3, the DNA is TGTGCCAGCAGCTCGCGGGGGGATGGCTACACCTTC. V and J are TRBV7-9 and TRBJ1-2, with D perhaps TRBD1 (5 bases). This CDR3 spans 12 amino acids. Germline V CDR1 and CDR2: SEHNR, FQNEAQ (reference sequence). V gave up 4 bases and J gave up 6 bases, with 9 bases separating them.

In its sample, this clonotype was seen many times. The chain combines TRBV7-9 with TRBJ1-4, with a possible D match to TRBD1 (5 bases). The germline V gene encodes CDR1 SEHNR and CDR2 FQNEAQ (reference sequence). Deletions cut 0 bases from V and 8 bases from J, with 13 bases between. The CDR3 has 15 amino acids. This chain's CDR3 is CASSLARVQREKLFF. DNA for the CDR3: TGTGCCAGCAGCTTAGCCAGGGTTCAGCGAGAAAAACTGTTTTTT. Together with reference TRBV7-9 and TRBJ1-4, the CDR3 gives the full variable domain: DTGVSQNPRHKITKRGQNVTFRCDPISEHNRLYWYRQTLGQGPEFLTYFQNEAQLEKSRLLSDRFSAERPKGSFSTLEIQRTEQGDSAMYLCASSLARVQREKLFFGSGTQLSVL.

This clonotype was seen repeatedly, ten times or more. The rearrangement links TRBV15 to TRBJ1-1; D uncertain. The germline V gene encodes CDR1 LNHNV and CDR2 YYDKDF (reference sequence). V lost 0 bases, J lost 10 bases, and 15 bases lay in between. The CDR3 has 14 residues. This CDR3 reads CATSRDSGKSVAFF. The CDR3 DNA reads as TGTGCCACCAGCAGAGATTCCGGGAAGAGTGTAGCTTTCTTT. Full variable domain (missing parts from reference TRBV15 and TRBJ1-1): DAMVIQNPRYQVTQFGKPVTLSCSQTLNHNVMYWYQQKSSQAPKLLFHYYDKDFNNEADTPDNFQSRRPNTSFCFLDIRSPGLGDTAMYLCATSRDSGKSVAFFGQGTRLTVV.

At least ten counts were recorded for this clonotype. V and J are TRBV7-8 and TRBJ1-1; D might be TRBD1 (5 bases). V was pared by 5 bases and J by 0 bases, with 10 bases between. This CDR3 region has 14 residues. Germline V gives CDR1 SGHVS, CDR2 FQNEAQ. The CDR3 is CASSGRALNTEAFF. The DNA of the CDR3 is TGTGCCAGCAGCGGCAGGGCCCTGAACACTGAAGCTTTCTTT.

V is TRBV11-2 and J is TRBJ2-2; 7 bases map to TRBD1. From germline, CDR1 is SGHAT and CDR2 FQNNGV. Losses at the gene ends were 2 bases for V and 4 bases for J; bases not matched to a gene: 7. This CDR3 spans 16 amino acids. The CDR3 coding sequence is TGTGCCAGCAGCTTAATACCGGGACAGAGCACCGGGGAGCTGTTTTTT. It is translated as CASSLIPGQSTGELFF.

About this clonotype itself: A junction boundary mismatches the germline segment, possibly from a read error. The V gene is TRBV11-1, the J gene TRBJ1-1, with 7 bases aligning to TRBD1. CDR3 size: 15 residues. Looked up from germline, CDR1 is SGHAT and CDR2 is FQDESV (reference sequence). The CDR3 is CVSKSPGQMNTEAFF. The CDR3 DNA reads TGTGTCAGCAAATCACCGGGACAGATGAACACTGAAGCTTTCTTT.

This clonotype was found once. Being one base from a much bigger clone, this may be a read error. This rearrangement joins TRBV2 to TRBJ2-3; 9 positions agree with TRBD2. From germline, CDR1 is SNHLY and CDR2 FYNNEI. This CDR3 region has 14 residues. V was pared by 5 bases and J by 1 base, with 1 base of the junction left unmatched. This chain's CDR3 is CASSWTSGTDTQYF. CDR3 bases: TGTGCCAGCAGTTGGACTAGCGGCACAGATACGCAGTATTTT.

The chain recombines TRBV4-1 with TRBJ1-3; TRBD1 matches at 7 bases. This CDR3 is 16 amino acids long. J gave up 0 bases and V 1 base, and 3 bases lay outside the gene matches. CDR1 and CDR2 from the germline V gene are MGHRA and YSYEKL. This CDR3 is CASSQGNRGSGNTIYF. The CDR3 DNA is TGCGCCAGCAGCCAAGGGAACAGGGGCTCTGGAAACACCATATATTTT.

The chain carries TRBV25-1 and TRBJ1-2, with 10 bases matching TRBD1. Germline loops: CDR1 MGHDK, CDR2 SYGVNS. The trim removed 6 bases at V and 8 bases at J, leaving 9 bases unmatched. This CDR3 is built from 14 residues. The CDR3 sequence is CASSSPDRGHGYTF. CDR3 sequence (DNA): TGTGCCAGCAGCTCCCCTGACAGGGGGCACGGCTACACCTTC.

In its sample, this clonotype was seen many times. V is TRBV20-1 and J is TRBJ1-1; the D is unclear. This CDR3 has 16 residues. V was cut by 0 bases and J by 6 bases, with 20 bases left in between. The V gene's germline CDR1 is DFQATT and CDR2 SNEGSKA (reference sequence). The CDR3 DNA reads as TGCAGTGCTAGAGACCCGGGCCCCGGCCTAATGGCTGAAGCTTTCTTT. Translating it yields CSARDPGPGLMAEAFF.

This clonotype was seen at least ten times. The CDR3 DNA reads TGTGCCAGCAGCTTATACGTGAAGATCTCTAGCAATCAGCCCCAGCATTTT. Amino acids: CASSLYVKISSNQPQHF. The chain has TRBV7-9 and TRBJ1-5; no firm D call. The CDR3 totals 17 residues. Germline loops: CDR1 SEHNR, CDR2 FQNEAQ (reference sequence). V dropped 2 bases and J dropped 0 bases, with 14 bases sitting between them.

The sample holds many counts of this clonotype. This chain joins TRBV2 and TRBJ1-1; 7 nucleotides line up with TRBD1. Germline CDR1 reads SNHLY; CDR2 reads FYNNEI. V trimming: 2 bases; J trimming: 5 bases; junction bases outside the gene matches: 8. This CDR3 spans 15 amino acids. This CDR3 is CASSETRQGGTEAFF. DNA of the CDR3: TGTGCCAGCAGTGAAACCCGACAGGGAGGGACTGAAGCTTTCTTT.

This clonotype was seen repeatedly, ten times or more. This chain links TRBV10-3 with TRBJ2-3, with 9 bases identical to TRBD2. Per germline, CDR1 ENHRY and CDR2 SYGVKD. The length of the CDR3 is 16 residues. J lost 1 base, V lost 7 bases, and 9 bases had no gene match. The CDR3 protein is CAINSRIAGGTDTQYF. DNA of the CDR3: TGTGCCATCAATTCTCGGATAGCGGGGGGCACAGATACGCAGTATTTT.

The V call is TRBV5-1, the J call TRBJ2-1; 14 bases align to TRBD2. The CDR3 runs to 16 residues. Germline CDR1 SGHRS, CDR2 YFSETQ. Trimming took 1 base from V and 6 from J; bases not matched to a gene: 3. CDR3 DNA sequence: TGCGCCAGCAGCTTGTGGGGGACTAGCGGGGGCAATGAGCAGTTCTTC. It yields the protein CASSLWGTSGGNEQFF.

Ten or more counts support this clonotype. The CDR3 DNA is TGTGCCACTTCGACAGGGAGGGCAGCTTTCTTT. This codes for CATSTGRAAFF. This chain links TRBV24-1 with TRBJ1-1; TRBD1 agrees at 7 bases. The CDR3 contains 11 residues. Germline trimming cut 10 bases from V and 10 bases from J; bases unmatched to any gene: 8. Looked up from germline, CDR1 is KGHDR and CDR2 is SFDVKD.

This chain connects TRBV2 to TRBJ2-1, with D perhaps matching TRBD2 (6 bases). Germline V gives CDR1 SNHLY, CDR2 FYNNEI. The CDR3 length is 16 residues. V lost 4 bases and J 6 bases, leaving 19 bases between the germline ends. The chain's CDR3 is CASSAYWDWGSNEQFF. CDR3 DNA sequence: TGTGCCAGCAGTGCGTATTGGGACTGGGGGTCCAATGAGCAGTTCTTC.

This clonotype was found a few times. A much more abundant neighbour one base away suggests this may be a read error. This chain uses TRBV9 with TRBJ2-7, with a tentative D call TRBD2 (6 bases). CDR3 length: 14 residues. V lost 3 bases to trimming and J lost 4 bases, with 14 bases between them. Germline V gene lookup returns CDR1 SGDLS and CDR2 YYNGEE. In DNA form, the CDR3 reads TGTGCCAGCAGCGCCCGGGGAGGCGAATACGAGCAGTACTTC. The encoded protein is CASSARGGEYEQYF. The variable domain in full, with the rest retrieved from reference TRBV9 and TRBJ2-7, is DSGVTQTPKHLITATGQRVTLRCSPRSGDLSVYWYQQSLDQGLQFLIQYYNGEERAKGNILERFSAQQFPDLHSELNLSSLELGDSALYFCASSARGGEYEQYFGPGTRLTVT.

On this clonotype itself: At one of its ends the junction is not consistent with the germline gene, which may arise from a read error. The V and J genes are TRBV10-3 and TRBJ2-7, with D uncertain. The CDR3 totals 14 residues. Germline CDR1 and CDR2: ENHRY and SYGVKD. CDR3 nucleotides: TGTGCCAGCAGTGACTCGTCAGTCCCCCACGAGCAGTACTTC. Its translation: CASSDSSVPHEQYF.